One sample yielded the 11 T cell receptor beta chains listed below, sequenced in a study of cytomegalovirus exposure and HLA in healthy donors (dated by TCRdb to about 2017). Library method: the immunoSEQ multiplex PCR assay. For the multiplex PCR, a mixture combining 60 forward primers for TCR Vbeta segments and 13 reverse primers for TCR Jbeta segments was used. TCRdb stores this immuneACCESS table with in-frame sequences only. Part of the clones is absent; in the studies checked, under half of the shortfall reflects unresolved V genes, and no reason is known for the rest. The sample includes about 130,000 clones, with roughly 83% observed a single time. The top ten hold over 15% of the sample. Sequenced sample: PBMCs. The receptors originated from a man aged 18 to 35 in good health and CMV-seropositive.

The rearrangement joins TRBV13 to TRBJ2-1; TRBD2 matches 14 bases. The CDR3 extends over 18 amino acids. Germline assignment: CDR1 PRHDT and CDR2 FYEKMQ (reference sequence). The ends lost 5 bases at V and 1 base at J; junction bases unmatched: 7. The CDR3 is CASSHRLAGGRSYNEQFF. The CDR3 DNA follows: TGTGCCAGCAGCCACCGACTAGCGGGGGGGCGGTCCTACAATGAGCAGTTCTTC.

The V call is TRBV4-2, the J call TRBJ1-2; no clear D. The germline CDR1 and CDR2 sequences are LGHNA and YNFKEQ. V was trimmed by 3 bases and J by 3 bases, leaving 11 bases between them. This CDR3 spans 14 amino acids. Here the CDR3 reads CASSQVSSDYGYTF. CDR3 in DNA: TGTGCCAGCAGCCAGGTGAGCTCCGACTATGGCTACACCTTC.

The genes are TRBV11-2 and TRBJ1-1; tentatively, D is TRBD1 (5 bases). V shed 5 bases and J shed 4 bases, with 14 bases lying between them. In germline, CDR1 is SGHAT, CDR2 FQNNGV. This CDR3 has 14 amino acids. CDR3 coding DNA: TGTGCCAGCAGCCTCGGGGGGTTGGCCACTGAAGCTTTCTTT. Translation gives CASSLGGLATEAFF.

V is TRBV11-2 and J is TRBJ2-5; perhaps TRBD1 as D (6 bases). The CDR3 consists of 16 residues. Trimming stripped 0 bases from V and 5 bases from J, with 16 bases between. Germline CDR1 reads SGHAT; CDR2 reads FQNNGV. The CDR3 region is CASSLDRIGGSETQYF. Written as DNA, the CDR3 is TGTGCCAGCAGCTTAGATCGGATAGGGGGTAGTGAGACCCAGTACTTC.

The V gene is TRBV30, the J gene TRBJ2-7; a weak D match, TRBD1 (6 bases). Germline-derived CDR1 and CDR2 are GTSNPN and SVGIG (reference sequence). The CDR3 length is 14 residues. Between the trimmed V and J ends, which lost 0 bases and 3 bases, there was a span of 12 bases. The CDR3 coding sequence is TGTGCCTGGAGTGTTGGTCAGGGGCTCTACGAGCAGTACTTC. Translation gives CAWSVGQGLYEQYF.

The rearrangement uses TRBV4-1 and TRBJ1-5, with 10 bases that match TRBD1. CDR1 MGHRA and CDR2 YSYEKL come from the germline V gene. The CDR3 runs to 14 residues. The ends lost 5 bases at V and 5 bases at J; junction bases unmatched: 3. CDR3 coding DNA: TGCGCCAGCAGCGGGACAGGGGAATATCAGCCCCAGCATTTT. It translates to CASSGTGEYQPQHF.

This chain links TRBV5-1 with TRBJ1-4; 7 nucleotides agree with TRBD1. V shed 3 bases, J shed 0 bases, and the junction held 5 bases outside the gene matches. Germline loops: CDR1 SGHRS, CDR2 YFSETQ. The CDR3 totals 16 residues. As DNA, the CDR3 is TGCGCCAGCAGCTCCACAGGGGCTGCAACTAATGAAAAACTGTTTTTT. It yields the protein CASSSTGAATNEKLFF.

This chain joins TRBV28 and TRBJ2-1; TRBD1 is a possible D gene (6 bases). The CDR3 sequence is 15 residues long. The V gene lost 5 bases and the J gene lost 12 bases, with 23 bases spanning the gap. Germline CDR1 is MDHEN and CDR2 is SYDVKM. The CDR3 coding sequence is TGTGCCAGCAGTACCGGGACATTTGGGGGCCCCGGGCAGTTCTTC. It encodes CASSTGTFGGPGQFF.

This clone has more than one count but fewer than ten. Other DNA sequences in the sample encode the same CDR3. The V gene is TRBV6-1, the J gene TRBJ2-3; D is possibly TRBD1 (7 bases). Per the germline V gene, CDR1 is MNHNS and CDR2 is SASEGT. V gave up 1 base and J gave up 5 bases, with 13 bases separating them. The length of the CDR3 is 15 residues. The DNA of the CDR3 is TGTGCCAGCAGTGAAGGGTCAGGGGGGCAAGATACGCAGTATTTT. Amino acids: CASSEGSGGQDTQYF.

In its sample, this clone was seen a few times. The rearrangement uses TRBV11-1 and TRBJ1-6, with D unresolved. From germline, CDR1 is SGHAT and CDR2 FQDESV (reference sequence). The V end lost 1 base, the J end lost 9 bases, and 13 bases lay between the germline ends. The CDR3 is 15 amino acids. The CDR3 region is CASSLESAGGSPLHF. CDR3 in DNA: TGTGCCAGCAGCTTAGAGTCTGCCGGTGGTTCACCCCTCCACTTT.

This chain links TRBV12-2 with TRBJ1-5; whether TRBD1, the table's D call, matches the DNA was not checked. TRBV12-2 represents a pseudogene. The length of the CDR3 is 20 residues. The CDR3 bases are TGTGCAAGTCGCTTAGGTTTGAGGACAGGGGCCACCAATAGCAATCAGCCCCAGCATTTT. This encodes CASRLGLRTGATNSNQPQHF.